This is a list of T cell receptor beta chains from one sample in a study of CD8 T cells in Susac syndrome. MiXCR, run by TCRdb on the immunoSEQ multiplex PCR reads, gives a single entry per CDR3 protein. The top ten clones hold more than 0.35% of a sample with roughly 88,000 distinct CDR3 sequences, 95% to 97% of them seen once. The sample taken for sequencing was CD8+ T cells from PBMCs. The receptor set was obtained from a human donor with Susac syndrome. CDR3s include the opening cysteine and the closing phenylalanine or tryptophan. A D gene is named only where the DNA matches it firmly. The size field is filled for only some rows; it gives once, few, many or a size class.

clone_size: .; j_call: TRBJ2-1; d_call: .; cdr3_length: 14; v_call: TRBV27; cdr3_aa: CASTFNFSYNEQFF; cdr3_nt: TGTGCCAGCACCTTCAATTTCTCCTACAATGAGCAGTTCTTC
clone_size: .; j_call: TRBJ2-7; d_call: TRBD1; cdr3_length: 14; v_call: TRBV30; cdr3_aa: CAWSWQGDFDEQYF; cdr3_nt: TGTGCCTGGAGTTGGCAGGGGGATTTCGACGAGCAGTACTTC
clone_size: .; j_call: TRBJ1-1; d_call: .; cdr3_length: 14; v_call: TRBV5-5; cdr3_aa: CASSLEVADLEAFF; cdr3_nt: TGTGCCAGCAGCTTGGAGGTCGCCGACCTTGAAGCTTTCTTT
clone_size: .; j_call: TRBJ2-4; d_call: .; cdr3_length: 12; v_call: TRBV20-1; cdr3_aa: CSAQARIRIQYF; cdr3_nt: TGCAGTGCCCAAGCTAGGATCCGCATTCAGTACTTC
clone_size: .; j_call: TRBJ2-6; d_call: .; cdr3_length: 14; v_call: TRBV19; cdr3_aa: CASSIPSGANVLTF; cdr3_nt: TGTGCCAGTAGTATACCCTCTGGGGCCAACGTCCTGACTTTC
clone_size: .; j_call: TRBJ2-5; d_call: TRBD2; cdr3_length: 13; v_call: TRBV29-1; cdr3_aa: CSVTSGRSKTQYF; cdr3_nt: TGCAGCGTTACTAGCGGGAGGTCAAAGACCCAGTACTTC
clone_size: .; j_call: TRBJ1-1; d_call: TRBD1; cdr3_length: 12; v_call: TRBV29-1; cdr3_aa: CSVITGGTEAFF; cdr3_nt: TGCAGCGTTATCACAGGGGGCACTGAAGCTTTCTTT
clone_size: once; j_call: TRBJ1-1; d_call: .; cdr3_length: 15; v_call: TRBV7-9; cdr3_aa: CASSLGGFAGDEAFF; cdr3_nt: TGTGCCAGCAGCTTAGGGGGATTCGCGGGAGACGAAGCTTTCTTT
clone_size: .; j_call: TRBJ1-1; d_call: .; cdr3_length: 11; v_call: TRBV28; cdr3_aa: CATHRGTEAFF; cdr3_nt: TGTGCCACCCATCGGGGAACTGAAGCTTTCTTT
clone_size: .; j_call: TRBJ1-2; d_call: .; cdr3_length: 16; v_call: TRBV9; cdr3_aa: CASSDEGSNHDYGYTF; cdr3_nt: TGTGCCAGCAGCGATGAAGGCAGCAATCACGACTATGGCTACACCTTC
clone_size: once; j_call: TRBJ2-5; d_call: TRBD2; cdr3_length: 14; v_call: TRBV20-1; cdr3_aa: CSPRSGDPTETQYF; cdr3_nt: TGCAGCCCTCGTAGCGGGGACCCGACGGAGACCCAGTACTTC
clone_size: .; j_call: TRBJ1-2; d_call: .; cdr3_length: 11; v_call: TRBV29-1; cdr3_aa: CSVRLGSGYTF; cdr3_nt: TGCAGCGTGCGACTAGGGAGCGGCTACACCTTC
clone_size: .; j_call: TRBJ2-3; d_call: TRBD1; cdr3_length: 15; v_call: TRBV9; cdr3_aa: CASSSGTESTDTQYF; cdr3_nt: TGTGCCAGCAGCTCCGGGACAGAGAGCACAGATACGCAGTATTTT
clone_size: .; j_call: TRBJ2-2; d_call: .; cdr3_length: 12; v_call: TRBV29-1; cdr3_aa: CSAWENTGELFF; cdr3_nt: TGCAGCGCCTGGGAAAACACCGGGGAGCTGTTTTTT
clone_size: .; j_call: TRBJ1-5; d_call: .; cdr3_length: 18; v_call: TRBV20-1; cdr3_aa: CSARDEGPGEYSNQPQHF; cdr3_nt: TGCAGTGCTAGAGATGAGGGGCCAGGCGAATATAGCAATCAGCCCCAGCATTTT
clone_size: .; j_call: TRBJ2-2; d_call: .; cdr3_length: 13; v_call: TRBV5-6; cdr3_aa: CASSSEDLKELFF; cdr3_nt: TGTGCCAGCAGCTCGGAAGATCTGAAGGAGCTGTTTTTT
clone_size: once; j_call: TRBJ2-7; d_call: .; cdr3_length: 15; v_call: TRBV4-1; cdr3_aa: CASSQGAALLYEQYF; cdr3_nt: TGCGCCAGCAGCCAAGGGGCAGCACTCCTCTACGAGCAGTACTTC
clone_size: once; j_call: TRBJ1-5; d_call: TRBD1; cdr3_length: 12; v_call: TRBV27; cdr3_aa: CASSDRQGVQHF; cdr3_nt: TGTGCCAGCAGCGACCGTCAGGGGGTCCAGCATTTT
clone_size: .; j_call: TRBJ2-1; d_call: .; cdr3_length: 13; v_call: TRBV20-1; cdr3_aa: CSDQSGVENEQFF; cdr3_nt: TGCAGTGATCAATCAGGAGTTGAGAATGAGCAGTTCTTC
clone_size: .; j_call: TRBJ2-5; d_call: TRBD1; cdr3_length: 16; v_call: TRBV24-1; cdr3_aa: CATSPTSLGQEETQYF; cdr3_nt: TGTGCCACCAGCCCAACCAGCTTGGGACAGGAAGAGACCCAGTACTTC
clone_size: .; j_call: TRBJ1-4; d_call: .; cdr3_length: 11; v_call: TRBV30; cdr3_aa: CAWSAREKLFF; cdr3_nt: TGTGCCTGGAGTGCGAGGGAAAAACTGTTTTTT
clone_size: .; j_call: TRBJ2-7; d_call: .; cdr3_length: 13; v_call: TRBV15; cdr3_aa: CATSLYRGIEQYF; cdr3_nt: TGTGCCACCAGCCTGTATCGAGGGATCGAGCAGTACTTC
clone_size: .; j_call: TRBJ2-7; d_call: .; cdr3_length: 14; v_call: TRBV15; cdr3_aa: CATSRSDSNYEQYF; cdr3_nt: TGTGCCACCAGCAGGTCGGACAGCAACTACGAGCAGTACTTC
clone_size: .; j_call: TRBJ1-2; d_call: TRBD1; cdr3_length: 13; v_call: TRBV20-1; cdr3_aa: CSARADREDGYTF; cdr3_nt: TGCAGTGCTAGAGCCGACAGGGAGGATGGCTACACCTTC
clone_size: .; j_call: TRBJ1-5; d_call: .; cdr3_length: 14; v_call: TRBV10-3; cdr3_aa: CAISLDGKGQPQHF; cdr3_nt: TGTGCCATCAGTCTAGACGGGAAGGGACAGCCCCAGCATTTT
clone_size: .; j_call: TRBJ2-2; d_call: TRBD2; cdr3_length: 13; v_call: TRBV20-1; cdr3_aa: CSGGGIKAGELFF; cdr3_nt: TGCAGTGGCGGGGGAATAAAAGCCGGGGAGCTGTTTTTT
clone_size: .; j_call: TRBJ1-1; d_call: .; cdr3_length: 12; v_call: TRBV7-2; cdr3_aa: CASSLGYNEAFF; cdr3_nt: TGTGCCAGCAGCTTAGGGTATAATGAAGCTTTCTTT
clone_size: .; j_call: TRBJ2-7; d_call: .; cdr3_length: 13; v_call: TRBV29-1; cdr3_aa: CSVEEPRGYEQYF; cdr3_nt: TGCAGCGTTGAAGAACCCAGGGGTTACGAGCAGTACTTC
clone_size: .; j_call: TRBJ1-5; d_call: .; cdr3_length: 13; v_call: TRBV15; cdr3_aa: CATSRDWRQPQHF; cdr3_nt: TGTGCCACCAGCAGAGATTGGAGACAGCCCCAGCATTTT
clone_size: .; j_call: TRBJ2-1; d_call: TRBD1; cdr3_length: 15; v_call: TRBV19; cdr3_aa: CASSGDRGSYNEQFF; cdr3_nt: TGTGCCAGTAGTGGCGACAGGGGATCCTACAATGAGCAGTTCTTC
clone_size: once; j_call: TRBJ1-1; d_call: .; cdr3_length: 13; v_call: TRBV5-1; cdr3_aa: CASSLFLNTEAFF; cdr3_nt: TGCGCCAGCAGCTTGTTCCTGAACACTGAAGCTTTCTTT
clone_size: .; j_call: TRBJ2-7; d_call: .; cdr3_length: 11; v_call: TRBV6-2/TRBV6-3; cdr3_aa: CASSYTDEQYF; cdr3_nt: TGTGCCAGCAGTTATACGGACGAGCAGTACTTC
clone_size: .; j_call: TRBJ2-6; d_call: .; cdr3_length: 14; v_call: TRBV7-9; cdr3_aa: CGGVTVSGANVLTF; cdr3_nt: TGTGGAGGGGTTACGGTCTCTGGGGCCAACGTCCTGACTTTC
clone_size: .; j_call: TRBJ2-3; d_call: .; cdr3_length: 12; v_call: TRBV29-1; cdr3_aa: CSAFGPTDTQYF; cdr3_nt: TGCAGCGCGTTTGGACCCACAGATACGCAGTATTTT
clone_size: few; j_call: TRBJ2-7; d_call: .; cdr3_length: 12; v_call: TRBV13; cdr3_aa: CASSSQGSEQYF; cdr3_nt: TGTGCCAGCAGCTCACAGGGTTCCGAGCAGTACTTC
clone_size: .; j_call: TRBJ2-1; d_call: TRBD1; cdr3_length: 16; v_call: TRBV28; cdr3_aa: CASSALVGQANNEQFF; cdr3_nt: TGTGCCAGCAGTGCCCTCGTGGGACAGGCTAACAATGAGCAGTTCTTC
clone_size: .; j_call: TRBJ2-1; d_call: .; cdr3_length: 13; v_call: TRBV27; cdr3_aa: CASSLSSRAEQFF; cdr3_nt: TGTGCCAGCAGTTTATCCTCCCGGGCGGAGCAGTTCTTC
clone_size: .; j_call: TRBJ1-5; d_call: TRBD1; cdr3_length: 15; v_call: TRBV7-9; cdr3_aa: CASSSGTGVNQPQHF; cdr3_nt: TGTGCCAGCAGCTCGGGGACAGGGGTTAATCAGCCCCAGCATTTT
clone_size: once; j_call: TRBJ2-3; d_call: TRBD1; cdr3_length: 16; v_call: TRBV19; cdr3_aa: CASSTWDSLNTDTQYF; cdr3_nt: TGTGCCAGTAGTACCTGGGACAGCCTTAACACAGATACGCAGTATTTT
clone_size: .; j_call: TRBJ2-2; d_call: .; cdr3_length: 15; v_call: TRBV29-1; cdr3_aa: CSVENSGRHAGELFF; cdr3_nt: TGCAGCGTTGAAAATTCGGGGCGGCACGCCGGGGAGCTGTTTTTT
clone_size: once; j_call: TRBJ1-5; d_call: .; cdr3_length: 16; v_call: TRBV30; cdr3_aa: CAWSVRGTNYNQPQHF; cdr3_nt: TGTGCCTGGAGTGTACGAGGGACAAATTACAATCAGCCCCAGCATTTT
clone_size: once; j_call: TRBJ1-5; d_call: .; cdr3_length: 14; v_call: TRBV5-6; cdr3_aa: CASSLSRSNQPQHF; cdr3_nt: TGTGCCAGCAGCTTGTCCAGGAGCAATCAGCCCCAGCATTTT
clone_size: .; j_call: TRBJ2-3; d_call: .; cdr3_length: 14; v_call: TRBV7-9; cdr3_aa: CASFTTGPPDTQYF; cdr3_nt: TGTGCCAGCTTTACTACAGGGCCTCCAGATACGCAGTATTTT
clone_size: .; j_call: TRBJ2-4; d_call: .; cdr3_length: 13; v_call: TRBV9; cdr3_aa: CASSGGQWDIQYF; cdr3_nt: TGTGCCAGCAGCGGCGGACAGTGGGACATTCAGTACTTC
clone_size: once; j_call: TRBJ1-1; d_call: TRBD1; cdr3_length: 14; v_call: TRBV20-1; cdr3_aa: CSASSGGLNTEAFF; cdr3_nt: TGCAGTGCTAGTTCAGGGGGACTGAACACTGAAGCTTTCTTT
clone_size: .; j_call: TRBJ2-3; d_call: .; cdr3_length: 16; v_call: TRBV11-2; cdr3_aa: CASSAYRDGDTDTQYF; cdr3_nt: TGTGCCAGCAGCGCATACCGGGACGGAGATACAGATACGCAGTATTTT
clone_size: .; j_call: TRBJ1-1; d_call: .; cdr3_length: 16; v_call: TRBV5-1; cdr3_aa: CASSIQGQDYDTEAFF; cdr3_nt: TGCGCCAGCAGCATCCAGGGCCAAGACTATGACACTGAAGCTTTCTTT
clone_size: .; j_call: TRBJ2-1; d_call: TRBD2; cdr3_length: 17; v_call: TRBV4-3; cdr3_aa: CASSQAGLAGLYNEQFF; cdr3_nt: TGCGCCAGCAGCCAGGCCGGACTAGCGGGCCTCTACAATGAGCAGTTCTTC